This passage covers 9 T cell receptor beta chains from one sample sequenced in a study of blood T cell repertoires in COVID-19. Here immunoSEQ multiplex PCR was the method, and the copy in TCRdb shows in-frame clones only, minus some. The sample yields 150,000 to 200,000 clones, around nine tenths seen once. Sequencing was done on a sample of peripheral blood. These receptors were obtained from a man aged 60 to 69 with active or convalescent COVID-19.

V usage is TRBV20-1 and J usage is TRBJ2-1, with 11 bases aligning to TRBD2. Germline V CDR1 and CDR2: DFQATT, SNEGSKA (reference sequence). The CDR3 covers 18 residues. V shed 3 bases, J shed 0 bases, and the junction held 10 bases outside the gene matches. The CDR3 DNA reads TGCAGTGCTAGTGGTCTTATAGCGGGAGGGAGCTCCTACAATGAGCAGTTCTTC. Its translation: CSASGLIAGGSSYNEQFF.

V and J are TRBV5-1 and TRBJ2-7; 8 positions agree with TRBD1. The V segment lost 4 bases and the J segment 3 bases; nucleotides outside the gene matches: 12. CDR3 length equals 16 residues. Looked up from germline, CDR1 is SGHRS and CDR2 is YFSETQ. The CDR3 loop is CASSAGQGSIFYEQYF. CDR3 nucleotide sequence: TGCGCCAGCAGCGCCGGACAGGGTAGTATTTTCTACGAGCAGTACTTC.

The chain combines TRBV12-5 with TRBJ1-1; the match to TRBD1 covers 8 bases. Germline V gene data show CDR1 as LGHNT and CDR2 as FRNRAP. With 0 bases clipped from V and 8 bases from J, the junction kept 11 bases outside the gene matches. The CDR3 has 16 residues. For the CDR3, the DNA is TGTGCTAGTGGTTTGGTTTTGACAGGGGTAACACTGGAAGCTTTCTTT. This encodes CASGLVLTGVTLEAFF.

The chain couples TRBV2 to TRBJ2-7; 9 positions match TRBD1. The CDR3 is 14 residues long. Germline CDR1 reads SNHLY; CDR2 reads FYNNEI. With V trimmed by 9 bases and J by 5 bases, 11 bases remained unmatched. The CDR3 here is CASTPWDRVNEQYF. CDR3 DNA: TGTGCCAGTACCCCGTGGGACAGGGTCAACGAGCAGTACTTC.

The chain combines TRBV5-1 with TRBJ2-3; TRBD1 aligns across 12 bases. The germline CDR1 and CDR2 sequences are SGHRS and YFSETQ. CDR3 length equals 16 residues. V shed 4 bases, J shed 3 bases, and the junction held 6 bases outside the gene matches. The CDR3 region is CASSPGQGALTDTQYF. CDR3 DNA sequence: TGCGCCAGCAGCCCGGGACAGGGGGCGTTAACAGATACGCAGTATTTT.

V is TRBV6-5 and J is TRBJ1-2, with 11 bases identical to TRBD1. CDR3 length: 14 amino acids. The V and J ends lost 5 bases and 7 bases, in that order; junction bases with no gene match: 6. Per germline, CDR1 MNHEY and CDR2 SVGAGI. CDR3 nucleotides: TGTGCCAGCAGTCCGGGACAGGGGGTTTCTGGCTACACCTTC. This codes for CASSPGQGVSGYTF.

The V call is TRBV7-2, the J call TRBJ1-6; 7 bases agree with TRBD1. CDR1 and CDR2 from the germline V gene are SGHTA and FQGNSA. V trimming: 5 bases; J trimming: 5 bases; junction bases outside the gene matches: 6. The CDR3 sequence is 15 residues long. CDR3 sequence (DNA): TGTGCCAGCAGCCCCCCTACAGGGGATAATTCACCCCTCCACTTT. Amino acid sequence: CASSPPTGDNSPLHF.

The chain recombines TRBV7-2 with TRBJ1-2; 10 bases align to TRBD1. Germline CDR1 SGHTA, CDR2 FQGNSA. The trim removed 5 bases at V and 7 bases at J, leaving 7 bases unmatched. The CDR3 consists of 14 residues. The CDR3 coding sequence is TGTGCCAGCAGCAACCGGGACAGGGGCCCTGGCTACACCTTC. This gives the protein CASSNRDRGPGYTF.

The V gene is TRBV15, the J gene TRBJ2-1; TRBD2 aligns across 10 bases. The germline V gene has CDR1 LNHNV and CDR2 YYDKDF (reference sequence). After removal of 3 bases from V and 0 bases from J, the junction contained 2 bases not matched to a gene. The CDR3 spans 16 residues. As DNA, the CDR3 is TGTGCCACCAGCAGGAGCGGGAGGGCCTCCTACAATGAGCAGTTCTTC. Protein product: CATSRSGRASYNEQFF.